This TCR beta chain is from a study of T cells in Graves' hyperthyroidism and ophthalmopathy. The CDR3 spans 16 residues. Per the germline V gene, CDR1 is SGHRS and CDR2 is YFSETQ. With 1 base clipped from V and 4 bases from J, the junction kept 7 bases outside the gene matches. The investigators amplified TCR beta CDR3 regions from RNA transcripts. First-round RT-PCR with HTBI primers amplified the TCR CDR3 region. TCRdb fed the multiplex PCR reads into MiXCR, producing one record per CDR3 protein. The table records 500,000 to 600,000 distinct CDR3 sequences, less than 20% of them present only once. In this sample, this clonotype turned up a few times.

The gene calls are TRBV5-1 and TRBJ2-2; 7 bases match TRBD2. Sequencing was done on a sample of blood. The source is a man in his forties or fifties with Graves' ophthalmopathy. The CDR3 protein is CASSLSTGGGTGELFF. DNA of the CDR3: TGCGCCAGCAGCTTGTCTACGGGAGGTGGCACCGGGGAGCTGTTTTTT.